This TCR beta chain was obtained from a study of CD8 T cells in Susac syndrome. Germline V gives CDR1 LNHDA, CDR2 SQIVND (reference sequence). V lost 6 bases and J 0 bases, leaving 14 bases between the germline ends. This CDR3 comprises 15 residues. After extraction with the RNeasy kit, about 0.5 to 1 ug of the RNA was reverse transcribed using random hexamers. One entry per CDR3 protein results from TCRdb running MiXCR on the immunoSEQ multiplex PCR reads. The sample shows about 60,000 distinct CDR3 sequences, 85% to 95% of them seen only once. The V call is TRBV19, the J call TRBJ1-1; D not certain. The sequence was obtained from a human donor in good health. Sequenced input: CD8+ T cells from PBMCs. The CDR3 loop reads CASRSYSTMNTEAFF. Here the CDR3 DNA reads TGTGCCAGTAGAAGTTACAGCACGATGAACACTGAAGCTTTCTTT.